The 21 T cell receptor beta chains in this list originate from one sample, sequenced in a study of T-cell memory formation after mild COVID-19. TCRdb re-called the 5' RACE reads with MiXCR, one entry per CDR3 protein. The sample has 140,000 to 150,000 distinct CDR3 sequences, about 23% seen once. The specimen sequenced was PBMCs or a T cell subset sorted from them (not recorded which). The source of these receptors is an adult woman who had mild COVID-19 (a few samples of this study predate the infection). Cell type and time point are not known.

The rearrangement joins TRBV11-2 to TRBJ2-5; no clear D. V lost 2 bases and J lost 5, with 12 bases in between. Germline CDR1 and CDR2: SGHAT and FQNNGV. This CDR3 comprises 14 residues. CDR3 sequence: CASSLRAVGETQYF. The CDR3 DNA reads as TGTGCCAGCAGCTTAAGGGCGGTGGGGGAGACCCAGTACTTC.

This sequence joins TRBV7-9 and TRBJ2-5; D is perhaps TRBD2 (6 bases). CDR3 length: 14 amino acids. Germline V lookup: CDR1 SEHNR, CDR2 FQNEAQ (reference sequence). V was cut by 2 bases and J by 4 bases, with 11 bases left in between. CDR3 coding DNA: TGTGCCAGCAGCTTACCGGGACTTGGAGAGACCCAGTACTTC. It encodes CASSLPGLGETQYF. The variable domain in full, with the rest retrieved from reference TRBV7-9 and TRBJ2-5, is DTGVSQNPRHKITKRGQNVTFRCDPISEHNRLYWYRQTLGQGPEFLTYFQNEAQLEKSRLLSDRFSAERPKGSFSTLEIQRTEQGDSAMYLCASSLPGLGETQYFGPGTRLLVL.

This sequence joins TRBV7-9 and TRBJ1-4; the D is unclear. The length of the CDR3 is 18 residues. Germline assignment: CDR1 SEHNR and CDR2 FQNEAQ (reference sequence). Trimming shortened V by 5 bases and J by 1 base, and 20 bases separated the two germline ends. The CDR3 DNA reads TGTGCCAGCAGCGTACCGACACTTGATAGAGTAACTAATGAAAAACTGTTTTTT. It encodes CASSVPTLDRVTNEKLFF.

The chain uses TRBV4-1 and TRBJ2-7; weak D call: TRBD2 (5 bases). Looked up from germline, CDR1 is MGHRA and CDR2 is YSYEKL. V was cut by 4 bases and J by 3 bases, with 10 bases left in between. The CDR3 runs 13 residues. CDR3 DNA: TGCGCCAGCAGCCCCAATGCGGGCTACGAGCAGTACTTC. It is translated as CASSPNAGYEQYF.

This clonotype has just a few counts. The chain links TRBV6-5 to TRBJ2-4; TRBD1 is a possible D gene (7 bases). The CDR3 sequence is 19 residues long. Trimming left V 0 bases short and J 0 bases short, with 18 bases between. Per the germline V gene, CDR1 is MNHEY and CDR2 is SVGAGI. CDR3 bases: TGTGCCAGCAGTTACTCTGGCAACAGGGGAGGACTAGCCAAAAACATTCAGTACTTC. Encoded protein: CASSYSGNRGGLAKNIQYF.

The CDR3 nucleotides are TGTGCCAGCAGCTCCCGAGCGGGAGCGCAAGAGCAGTACTTC. Its protein is CASSSRAGAQEQYF. V and J are TRBV7-9 and TRBJ2-7; 8 bases map to TRBD2. Trimming removed 4 bases from V and 7 bases from J; junction bases left unmatched: 9. Looked up from germline, CDR1 is SEHNR and CDR2 is FQNEAQ (reference sequence). This CDR3 comprises 14 residues.

A few counts support this clonotype. The V call is TRBV5-1, the J call TRBJ2-5; D ambiguous. Trimming left V 3 bases short and J 5 bases short, with 17 bases between. Germline V CDR1 and CDR2: SGHRS, YFSETQ. CDR3 length: 15 residues. The CDR3 loop reads CASSSYPGRGETQYF. CDR3 nucleotides: TGCGCCAGCAGCTCTTACCCGGGTCGTGGGGAGACCCAGTACTTC.

This rearrangement joins TRBV19 to TRBJ2-3, with TRBD1 matching 7 bases. This CDR3 region has 15 residues. V dropped 3 bases and J dropped 4; count of bases not matched to a gene: 7. CDR1 and CDR2 from the germline V gene are LNHDA and SQIVND (reference sequence). CDR3 sequence: CASSMKGGWSDTQYF. In DNA form, the CDR3 reads TGTGCCAGTAGTATGAAAGGGGGCTGGTCAGATACGCAGTATTTT.

This clonotype was counted between two and nine times. The chain employs TRBV4-1 and TRBJ2-1, with a possible D match to TRBD2 (5 bases). The germline CDR1 and CDR2 sequences are MGHRA and YSYEKL. The CDR3 is 15 residues long. Trimming shortened V by 0 bases and J by 3 bases, and 9 bases separated the two germline ends. CDR3 sequence reads: CASSQDWAGYNEQFF. The CDR3 bases are TGCGCCAGCAGCCAAGATTGGGCGGGCTACAATGAGCAGTTCTTC.

The chain recombines TRBV7-8 with TRBJ1-2; TRBD1 agrees at 8 bases. CDR1 and CDR2 (germline): SGHVS, FQNEAQ. The J segment lost 1 base and the V segment lost 1 base, leaving 11 bases of the junction unmatched. The CDR3 extends over 18 amino acids. CDR3 region: CASSLGPAGGNLNYGYTF. CDR3 coding DNA: TGTGCCAGCAGCTTAGGGCCGGCAGGGGGCAACCTTAACTATGGCTACACCTTC. The full variable domain, with the rest looked up from reference TRBV7-8 and TRBJ1-2, is GAGVSQSPRYKVAKRGQDVALRCDPISGHVSLFWYQQALGQGPEFLTYFQNEAQLDKSGLPSDRFFAERPEGSVSTLKIQRTQQEDSAVYLCASSLGPAGGNLNYGYTFGSGTRLTVV.

By share, this clonotype counts as medium-sized. The CDR3 reads CSARDLGEEVVKGYTF. The DNA of the CDR3 is TGCAGTGCTAGAGATCTCGGGGAAGAAGTCGTGAAGGGCTACACCTTC. The V and J genes are TRBV20-1 and TRBJ1-2; D remains unclear. The CDR3 contains 16 residues. The V gene lost 0 bases and the J gene lost 8 bases, with 22 bases spanning the gap. Looked up from germline, CDR1 is DFQATT and CDR2 is SNEGSKA (reference sequence).

This clonotype has just a few counts. This chain connects TRBV7-3 to TRBJ2-1, with 10 bases identical to TRBD2. The CDR3 spans 14 residues. The germline V gene has CDR1 SGHTA and CDR2 FQGTGA. V lost 5 bases, J lost 6 bases, and 4 bases stayed unmatched. CDR3: CASSVIAGGNEQFF. The CDR3, as DNA: TGTGCCAGCAGCGTTATAGCGGGGGGCAATGAGCAGTTCTTC. The full variable domain, completed using reference TRBV7-3 and TRBJ2-1, is GAGVSQTPSNKVTEKGKYVELRCDPISGHTALYWYRQSLGQGPEFLIYFQGTGAADDSGLPNDRFFAVRPEGSVSTLKIQRTERGDSAVYLCASSVIAGGNEQFFGPGTRLTVL.

The chain couples TRBV7-3 to TRBJ1-6; D ambiguous. Germline values: CDR1 SGHTA, CDR2 FQGTGA. The CDR3 is 13 residues long. V gave up 3 bases and J gave up 7 bases, with 7 bases separating them. CDR3 loop: CASSFGWNSPLHF. Written as DNA, the CDR3 is TGTGCCAGCAGCTTCGGGTGGAATTCACCCCTCCACTTT.

This clonotype appeared a few times. The gene calls are TRBV18 and TRBJ1-1; 9 positions match TRBD1. This CDR3 spans 15 amino acids. Germline V CDR1 and CDR2: KGHSH, LQKENI. With V trimmed by 4 bases and J by 6 bases, 9 bases remained unmatched. The CDR3 sequence: CASSRHRTGEPEAFF. The CDR3, as DNA: TGTGCCAGCTCACGTCATAGGACAGGGGAACCTGAAGCTTTCTTT.

The CDR3 DNA reads as TGTGCCAGCAGCTCCTTGGGACAAGAGACCCAGTACTTC. It yields the protein CASSSLGQETQYF. The V call is TRBV7-9, the J call TRBJ2-5; no reliable D call. The CDR3 consists of 13 residues. The germline V gene has CDR1 SEHNR and CDR2 FQNEAQ (reference sequence). Trimming removed 4 bases from V and 2 bases from J, with 8 bases in between. Filled out from reference TRBV7-9 and TRBJ2-5, the complete variable domain reads DTGVSQNPRHKITKRGQNVTFRCDPISEHNRLYWYRQTLGQGPEFLTYFQNEAQLEKSRLLSDRFSAERPKGSFSTLEIQRTEQGDSAMYLCASSSLGQETQYFGPGTRLLVL.

This clonotype was detected only a few times. The chain uses TRBV5-1 and TRBJ2-7; D ambiguous. The V end lost 0 bases, the J end lost 5 bases, and 12 bases lay between the germline ends. The CDR3 extends over 14 amino acids. CDR1 and CDR2 (germline): SGHRS, YFSETQ. The CDR3 here is CASSLDLLSNEQYF. In DNA form, the CDR3 reads TGCGCCAGCAGCTTGGACCTCCTGTCAAACGAGCAGTACTTC.

The V gene is TRBV7-2, the J gene TRBJ2-7; 7 nucleotides line up with TRBD2. CDR1 and CDR2 from the germline V gene are SGHTA and FQGNSA. This CDR3 has 14 amino acids. V lost 5 bases and J lost 2; bases outside the gene matches: 6. The CDR3 sequence is CASSGLAGPYEQYF. DNA for the CDR3: TGTGCCAGCAGCGGATTAGCGGGCCCCTACGAGCAGTACTTC.

The chain uses TRBV4-1 and TRBJ2-5, with TRBD2 matching over 11 bases. The CDR3 has 17 amino acids. The germline V gene has CDR1 MGHRA and CDR2 YSYEKL. Losses at the gene ends were 1 base for V and 8 bases for J; bases not matched to a gene: 12. CDR3 region: CASSQVILAGGRPTQYF. The CDR3 bases are TGCGCCAGCAGCCAAGTTATTCTAGCGGGGGGCCGACCTACCCAGTACTTC.

This clonotype was counted a few times. V and J are TRBV12-3 or TRBV12-4 and TRBJ2-1; 7 bases fit TRBD2. Trimming removed 0 bases from V and 6 bases from J; junction bases left unmatched: 5. There are 15 residues in the CDR3. The CDR3 here is CASSLAGGPLNEQFF. The CDR3 DNA sequence: TGTGCCAGCAGTTTAGCGGGAGGGCCGCTCAATGAGCAGTTCTTC.

The gene calls are TRBV12-3 or TRBV12-4 and TRBJ2-7; no reliable D call. Trimming removed 6 bases at V and 5 bases at J, with 14 bases between. The CDR3 length is 13 residues. The CDR3 sequence is CASSQAFSDEQYF. Here the CDR3 DNA reads TGTGCCAGCAGCCAGGCCTTCTCAGACGAGCAGTACTTC.

This clonotype appeared a few times. The genes are TRBV5-1 and TRBJ1-5, with D unresolved. This CDR3 has 16 amino acids. Between the trimmed V and J ends, which lost 0 bases and 5 bases, there was a span of 15 bases. The germline gives CDR1 SGHRS, CDR2 YFSETQ. In DNA form, the CDR3 reads TGCGCCAGCAGCTTGGAGGTTTGGGATTCCGATCAGCCCCAGCATTTT. It codes for CASSLEVWDSDQPQHF.